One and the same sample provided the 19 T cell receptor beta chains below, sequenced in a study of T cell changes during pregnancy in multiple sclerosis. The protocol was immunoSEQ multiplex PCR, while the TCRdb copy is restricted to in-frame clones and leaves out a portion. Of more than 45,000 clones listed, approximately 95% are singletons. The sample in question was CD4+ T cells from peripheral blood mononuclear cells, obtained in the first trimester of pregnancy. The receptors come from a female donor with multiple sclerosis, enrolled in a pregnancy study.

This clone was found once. The CDR3 sequence: CASSTALRLPANTGELFF. Written as DNA, the CDR3 is TGTGCCAGTAGTACTGCTTTGAGACTCCCCGCGAACACCGGGGAGCTGTTTTTT. The V gene is TRBV19, the J gene TRBJ2-2; D uncertain. CDR1 and CDR2 (germline): LNHDA, SQIVND (reference sequence). This CDR3 is built from 18 residues. V was clipped by 4 bases and J by 0 bases, with 18 bases between them.

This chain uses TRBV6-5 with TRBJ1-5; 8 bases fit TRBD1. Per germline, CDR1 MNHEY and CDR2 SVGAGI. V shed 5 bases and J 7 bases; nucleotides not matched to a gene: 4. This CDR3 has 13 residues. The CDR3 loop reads CASSPRTGQPQHF. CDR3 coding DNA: TGTGCCAGCAGTCCGCGGACAGGGCAGCCCCAGCATTTT.

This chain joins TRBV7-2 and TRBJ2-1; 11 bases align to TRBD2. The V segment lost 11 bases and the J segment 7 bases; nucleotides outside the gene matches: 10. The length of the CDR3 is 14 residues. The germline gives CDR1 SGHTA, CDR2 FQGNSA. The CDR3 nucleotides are TGTGCCGGTACGCTAGCGGGGGGCCGGAATGAGCAGTTCTTC. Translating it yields CAGTLAGGRNEQFF.

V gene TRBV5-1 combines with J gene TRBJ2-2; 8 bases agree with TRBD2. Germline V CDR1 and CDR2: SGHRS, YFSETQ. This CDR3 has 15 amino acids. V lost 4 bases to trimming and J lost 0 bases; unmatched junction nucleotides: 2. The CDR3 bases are TGCGCCAGCAGCCTTAGCGGGGCGAACACCGGGGAGCTGTTTTTT. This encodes CASSLSGANTGELFF.

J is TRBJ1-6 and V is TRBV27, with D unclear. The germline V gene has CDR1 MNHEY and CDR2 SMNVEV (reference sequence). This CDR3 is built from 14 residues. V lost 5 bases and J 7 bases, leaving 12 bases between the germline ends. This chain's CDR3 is CASSGPGFNSPLHF. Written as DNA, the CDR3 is TGTGCCAGCAGTGGGCCTGGGTTCAATTCACCCCTCCACTTT.

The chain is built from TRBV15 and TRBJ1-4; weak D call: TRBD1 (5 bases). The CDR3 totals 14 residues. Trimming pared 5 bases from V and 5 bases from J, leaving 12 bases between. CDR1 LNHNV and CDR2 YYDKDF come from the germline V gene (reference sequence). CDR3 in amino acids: CATSPGGGNEKLFF. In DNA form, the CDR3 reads TGTGCCACCAGCCCGGGGGGGGGAAATGAAAAACTGTTTTTT.

As DNA, the CDR3 is TGTGCCAGCAGCCGCGGGGGGGCCACAGATACGCAGTATTTT. Its protein is CASSRGGATDTQYF. The chain carries TRBV5-5 and TRBJ2-3, with 9 positions matching TRBD2. The CDR3 contains 14 residues. V lost 4 bases and J lost 2; bases outside the gene matches: 2. Germline values: CDR1 SGHKS, CDR2 YYEKEE (reference sequence).

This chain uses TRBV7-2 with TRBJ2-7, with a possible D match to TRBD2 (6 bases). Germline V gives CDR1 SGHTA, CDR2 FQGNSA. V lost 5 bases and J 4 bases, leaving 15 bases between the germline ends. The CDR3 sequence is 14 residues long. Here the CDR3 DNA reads TGTGCCAGCAGCCAGGGACTTGCGACGTACGAGCAGTACTTC. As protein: CASSQGLATYEQYF.

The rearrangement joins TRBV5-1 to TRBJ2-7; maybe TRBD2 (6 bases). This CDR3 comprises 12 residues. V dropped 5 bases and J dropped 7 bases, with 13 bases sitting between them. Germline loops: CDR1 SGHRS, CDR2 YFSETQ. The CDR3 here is CASRGQRGEQYF. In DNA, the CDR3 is TGCGCCAGCAGGGGTCAACGGGGGGAGCAGTACTTC.

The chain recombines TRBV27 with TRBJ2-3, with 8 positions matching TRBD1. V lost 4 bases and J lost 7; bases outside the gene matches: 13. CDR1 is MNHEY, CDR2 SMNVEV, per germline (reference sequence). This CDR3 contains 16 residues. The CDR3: CASSSPLQDRENTQYF. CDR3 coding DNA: TGTGCCAGCAGTTCCCCCCTCCAGGACAGGGAGAATACGCAGTATTTT.

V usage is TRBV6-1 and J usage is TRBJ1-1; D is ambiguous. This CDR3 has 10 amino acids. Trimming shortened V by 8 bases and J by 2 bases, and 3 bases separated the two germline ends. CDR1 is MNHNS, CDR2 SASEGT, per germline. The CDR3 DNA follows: TGTGCCAGCCGTAACACTGAAGCTTTCTTT. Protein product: CASRNTEAFF.

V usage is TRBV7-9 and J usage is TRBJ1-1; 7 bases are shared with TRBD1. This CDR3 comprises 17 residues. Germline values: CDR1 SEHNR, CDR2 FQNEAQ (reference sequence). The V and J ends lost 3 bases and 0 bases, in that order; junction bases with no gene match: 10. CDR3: CASSFSPGTDLNTEAFF. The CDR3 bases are TGTGCCAGCAGCTTCAGTCCCGGGACAGATTTGAACACTGAAGCTTTCTTT.

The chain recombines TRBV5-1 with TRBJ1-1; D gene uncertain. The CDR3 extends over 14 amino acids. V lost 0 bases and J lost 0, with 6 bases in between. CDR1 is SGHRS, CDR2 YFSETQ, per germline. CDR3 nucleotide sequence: TGCGCCAGCAGCTTGGATGCGCTGAACACTGAAGCTTTCTTT. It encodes CASSLDALNTEAFF.

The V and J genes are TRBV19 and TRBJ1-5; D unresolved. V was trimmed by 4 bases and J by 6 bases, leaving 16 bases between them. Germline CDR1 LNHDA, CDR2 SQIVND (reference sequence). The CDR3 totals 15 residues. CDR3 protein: CASSTDRGPTQPQHF. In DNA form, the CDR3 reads TGTGCCAGTAGTACTGATCGGGGTCCCACTCAGCCCCAGCATTTT.

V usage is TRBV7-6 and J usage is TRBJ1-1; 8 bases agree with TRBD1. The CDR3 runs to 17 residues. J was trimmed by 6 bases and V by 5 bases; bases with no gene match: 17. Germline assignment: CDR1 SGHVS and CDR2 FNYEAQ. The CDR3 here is CASSQGQASLRFSEAFF. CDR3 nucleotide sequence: TGTGCCAGCAGCCAGGGACAGGCCTCCTTGCGGTTCTCTGAAGCTTTCTTT.

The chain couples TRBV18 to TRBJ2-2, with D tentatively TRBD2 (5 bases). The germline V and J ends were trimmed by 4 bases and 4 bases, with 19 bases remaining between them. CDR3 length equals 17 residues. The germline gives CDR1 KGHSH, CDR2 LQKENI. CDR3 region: CASSLPGTGLVTGELFF. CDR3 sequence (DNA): TGTGCCAGCTCACTTCCCGGCACGGGGTTGGTCACCGGGGAGCTGTTTTTT. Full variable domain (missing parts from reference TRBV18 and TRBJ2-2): NAGVMQNPRHLVRRRGQEARLRCSPMKGHSHVYWYRQLPEEGLKFMVYLQKENIIDESGMPKERFSAEFPKEGPSILRIQQVVRGDSAAYFCASSLPGTGLVTGELFFGEGSRLTVL.

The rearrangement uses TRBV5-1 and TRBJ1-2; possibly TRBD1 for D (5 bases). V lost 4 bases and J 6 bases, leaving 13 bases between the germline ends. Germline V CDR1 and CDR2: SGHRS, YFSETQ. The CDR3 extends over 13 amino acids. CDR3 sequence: CASSPATVNGYTF. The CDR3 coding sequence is TGCGCCAGCAGCCCGGCGACAGTTAATGGCTACACCTTC. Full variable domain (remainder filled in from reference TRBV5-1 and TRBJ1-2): KAGVTQTPRYLIKTRGQQVTLSCSPISGHRSVSWYQQTPGQGLQFLFEYFSETQRNKGNFPGRFSGRQFSNSRSEMNVSTLELGDSALYLCASSPATVNGYTFGSGTRLTVV.

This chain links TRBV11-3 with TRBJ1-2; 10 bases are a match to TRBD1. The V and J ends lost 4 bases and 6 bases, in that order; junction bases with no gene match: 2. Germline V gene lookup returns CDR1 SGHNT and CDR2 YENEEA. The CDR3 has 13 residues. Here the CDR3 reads CASSSGQGDGYTF. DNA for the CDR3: TGTGCCAGCAGCTCCGGACAGGGGGATGGCTACACCTTC.

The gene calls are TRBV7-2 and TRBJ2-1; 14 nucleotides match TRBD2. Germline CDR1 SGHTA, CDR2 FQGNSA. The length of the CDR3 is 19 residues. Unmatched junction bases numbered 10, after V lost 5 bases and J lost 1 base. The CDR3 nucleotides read TGTGCCAGCAGCCAAGGTACACGGACTAGCGGGGGGTCCTACAATGAGCAGTTCTTC. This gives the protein CASSQGTRTSGGSYNEQFF.